The 8 T cell receptor beta chains below were found in one sample sequenced in a study of T cell responses to AZD1222 COVID-19 vaccine. Only in-frame clones appear in the TCRdb table, and some are missing; sequencing was by immunoSEQ multiplex PCR. Seen here are about 140,000 clones, less than 95% observed once, and the top ten hold around 3.7%. This specimen consisted of peripheral blood, obtained on day 0 of AZD1222 vaccination. The receptor set was obtained from an adult in good health.

The CDR3 is CASGDPGQGARAEAFF. CDR3 in DNA: TGTGCCAGTGGGGATCCGGGACAGGGAGCCAGGGCTGAAGCTTTCTTT. The chain combines TRBV19 with TRBJ1-1; 9 bases align to TRBD1. CDR1 and CDR2 from the germline V gene are LNHDA and SQIVND (reference sequence). V shed 8 bases, J shed 6 bases, and the junction held 16 bases outside the gene matches. The CDR3 contains 16 residues.

V is TRBV5-4 and J is TRBJ1-2, with 7 bases that match TRBD1. The germline V gene has CDR1 SGHNT and CDR2 YYREEE (reference sequence). The CDR3 runs 16 residues. V dropped 0 bases and J dropped 0; count of bases not matched to a gene: 5. The CDR3 reads CASSLGGTEANYGYTF. CDR3 coding DNA: TGTGCCAGCAGCTTGGGGGGGACAGAGGCTAACTATGGCTACACCTTC.

This clone was counted only a few times. J is TRBJ2-2 and V is TRBV6-4, with TRBD2 matching over 8 bases. Germline trimming cut 4 bases from V and 1 base from J; bases unmatched to any gene: 8. This CDR3 has 17 amino acids. Germline loops: CDR1 MRHNA, CDR2 SNTAGT. The chain's CDR3 is CASSVNRREVNTGELFF. For the CDR3, the DNA is TGTGCCAGCAGTGTCAATAGGCGGGAGGTGAACACCGGGGAGCTGTTTTTT.

This chain connects TRBV6-5 to TRBJ2-7; TRBD2 agrees at 9 bases. The CDR3 is 14 amino acids. CDR1 MNHEY and CDR2 SVGAGI come from the germline V gene. With 3 bases clipped from V and 3 bases from J, the junction kept 3 bases outside the gene matches. Here the CDR3 reads CASSYRREGYEQYF. The CDR3 DNA reads TGTGCCAGCAGTTATCGGCGGGAGGGCTACGAGCAGTACTTC.

The chain joins TRBV5-3 to TRBJ1-3; 7 bases match TRBD1. TRBV5-3 counts as an open reading frame of uncertain function. Trimming took 10 bases from V and 1 from J; bases not matched to a gene: 8. The length of the CDR3 is 14 residues. This CDR3 reads CAGGTRGSGNTIYF. DNA of the CDR3: TGTGCCGGGGGTACCAGGGGGTCTGGAAACACCATATATTTT.

The J gene is TRBJ2-1, the V gene TRBV6-2 or TRBV6-3; D uncertain. The germline CDR1 and CDR2 sequences are MNHEY and SVGEGT. The CDR3 runs to 13 residues. Trimming shortened V by 6 bases and J by 8 bases, and 14 bases separated the two germline ends. CDR3 amino acids: CASSDPVVHEQFF. Written as DNA, the CDR3 is TGTGCCAGCAGCGACCCGGTCGTCCATGAGCAGTTCTTC.

The chain carries TRBV19 and TRBJ2-1; possibly TRBD2 for D (5 bases). Trimming took off 7 bases at V and 7 bases at J, with 14 bases between the two ends. This CDR3 comprises 13 residues. Germline V gene data show CDR1 as LNHDA and CDR2 as SQIVND (reference sequence). CDR3 DNA: TGTGCCAGTAAAATCGGACTTGGGAATGAGCAGTTCTTC. Translating it yields CASKIGLGNEQFF. The entire variable domain, with the rest obtained from reference TRBV19 and TRBJ2-1, is as follows: DGGITQSPKYLFRKEGQNVTLSCEQNLNHDAMYWYRQDPGQGLRLIYYSQIVNDFQKGDIAEGYSVSREKKESFPLTVTSAQKNPTAFYLCASKIGLGNEQFFGPGTRLTVL.

V and J are TRBV7-2 and TRBJ2-7, with D unclear. CDR1 is SGHTA and CDR2 is FQGNSA in the germline V gene. CDR3 size: 15 residues. Trimming shortened V by 1 base and J by 2 bases, and 12 bases separated the two germline ends. The CDR3 nucleotides are TGTGCCAGCAGCTTAGGGGTGTCGGCGACCTACGAGCAGTACTTC. This translates into CASSLGVSATYEQYF.